This TCR beta chain was sequenced for a study of T cell repertoires in cytomegalovirus infection. Study at large: Matching HLA type, along with CMV infection, was indicated by public TCR beta signatures. Study results and limitations: Summed frequency of public TCR beta families distinguished CMV carriers with the relevant HLA.

Worth noting for this clonotype: What it binds is unknown.

Germline assignment: CDR1 DFQATT and CDR2 SNEGSKA (reference sequence). The CDR3 runs 14 residues. V was clipped by 0 bases and J by 8 bases, with 11 bases between them. TCRdb recomputed calls from the reads with MiXCR, one row per CDR3 protein. Of roughly 500,000 distinct CDR3 sequences in the sample, about 44% were seen once. This TCR was sampled from a human donor in good health (CMV status not recorded). Some clones in this sample may be carry-over from other donors' samples. The V and J genes are TRBV20-1 and TRBJ1-6; D not resolved. The source material was cultured PBMCs, sampled from culture after CMV antigen stimulation. CDR3 sequence: CSARDQRRDSPLHF. The CDR3 bases are TGCAGTGCTAGAGATCAGAGGCGAGATTCACCCCTCCACTTT.